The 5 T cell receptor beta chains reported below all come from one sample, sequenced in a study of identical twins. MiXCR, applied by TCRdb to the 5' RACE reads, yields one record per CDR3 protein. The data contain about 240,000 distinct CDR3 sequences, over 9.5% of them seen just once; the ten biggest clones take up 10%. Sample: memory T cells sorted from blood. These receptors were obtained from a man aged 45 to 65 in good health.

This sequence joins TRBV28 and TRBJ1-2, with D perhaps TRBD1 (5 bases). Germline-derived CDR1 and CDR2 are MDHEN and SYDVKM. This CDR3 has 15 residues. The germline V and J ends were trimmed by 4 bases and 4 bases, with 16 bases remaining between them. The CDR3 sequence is CASSSEDSLSYGYTF. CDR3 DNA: TGTGCCAGCAGTTCGGAAGACAGTTTATCCTATGGCTACACCTTC.

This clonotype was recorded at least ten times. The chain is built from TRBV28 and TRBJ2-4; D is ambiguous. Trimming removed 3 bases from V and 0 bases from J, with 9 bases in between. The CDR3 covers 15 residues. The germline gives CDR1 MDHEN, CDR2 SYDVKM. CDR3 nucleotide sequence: TGTGCCAGCAGTTTTGGCGGCGTAGCCAAAAACATTCAGTACTTC. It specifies CASSFGGVAKNIQYF.

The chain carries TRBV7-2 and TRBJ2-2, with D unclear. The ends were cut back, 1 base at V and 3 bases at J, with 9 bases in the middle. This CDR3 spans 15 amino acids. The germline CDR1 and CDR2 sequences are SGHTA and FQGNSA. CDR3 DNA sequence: TGTGCCAGCAGCTTAGGAACCGACTACACCGGGGAGCTGTTTTTT. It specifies CASSLGTDYTGELFF.

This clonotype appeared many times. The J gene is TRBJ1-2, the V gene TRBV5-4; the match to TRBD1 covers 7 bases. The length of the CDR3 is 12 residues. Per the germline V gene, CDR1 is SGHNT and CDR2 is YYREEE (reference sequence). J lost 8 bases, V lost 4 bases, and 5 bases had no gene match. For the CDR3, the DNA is TGTGCCAGCAGCCACAGGACAGGCGGCTACACCTTC. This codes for CASSHRTGGYTF. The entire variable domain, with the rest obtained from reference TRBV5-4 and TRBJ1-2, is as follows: ETGVTQSPTHLIKTRGQQVTLRCSSQSGHNTVSWYQQALGQGPQFIFQYYREEENGRGNFPPRFSGLQFPNYSSELNVNALELDDSALYLCASSHRTGGYTFGSGTRLTVV.

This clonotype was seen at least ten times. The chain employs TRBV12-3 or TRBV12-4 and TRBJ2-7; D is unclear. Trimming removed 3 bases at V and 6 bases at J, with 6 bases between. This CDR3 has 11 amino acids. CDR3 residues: CASSLGREQYF. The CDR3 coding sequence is TGTGCCAGCAGTTTGGGTCGCGAGCAGTACTTC.